This TCR beta chain was found in a study of shared clonotypes between healthy human individuals. The wider study: Plates per donor: three CD4 naive, three CD4 memory, two CD8 naive, one CD8 memory. General study findings and limits: The naive CD4 repertoires of a handful of donors were compared, and about 5% of clonotypes were shared.

This clone was recorded once. Its antigen is not known. Losses at the gene ends were 6 bases for V and 4 bases for J; bases not matched to a gene: 6. The CDR3 has 17 amino acids. The germline CDR1 and CDR2 sequences are SNHLY and FYNNEI. Execution of the assay was at deep level. TCRdb's copy holds only in-frame clones and misses some; the assay was immunoSEQ multiplex PCR. Among about 650,000 clones listed, less than 97% were seen once. CD45RO-negative, CCR7-positively selected cells formed the naive CD8 fraction, excluding terminally differentiated effector memory CD45RA+ cells. Donation came from healthy HIV-negative adults that had no recent acute infections or vaccinations.

The material sequenced was naive CD8+ T cells sorted from blood. V and J are TRBV2 and TRBJ2-6; 13 bases align to TRBD2. This clonotype originated in a woman under 40 in good health. The chain's CDR3 is CASRGLAGRGGANVLTF. The CDR3 DNA reads TGTGCCAGCAGGGGACTAGCGGGACGAGGGGGGGCCAACGTCCTGACTTTC.